Below are 18 T cell receptor beta chains sequenced from a single sample in a study of blood T cell repertoires in COVID-19. Clones were read by immunoSEQ multiplex PCR, and TCRdb kept only the in-frame ones, dropping some. This sample has 140,000 to 150,000 clones, with more than 75% found just once. Sample: peripheral blood. The source is a middle-aged man who had recovered from COVID-19.

This clone was seen a few times. CDR3 amino acids: CASTAGGTEAFF. The CDR3, as DNA: TGTGCCAGCACCGCAGGGGGCACTGAAGCTTTCTTT. This sequence joins TRBV6-5 and TRBJ1-1, with TRBD1 matching 7 bases. Germline V CDR1 and CDR2: MNHEY, SVGAGI. J gave up 4 bases and V 7 bases, and 3 bases lay outside the gene matches. This CDR3 spans 12 amino acids.

The chain couples TRBV29-1 to TRBJ1-4; tentative D call: TRBD1 (5 bases). The length of the CDR3 is 17 residues. V lost 6 bases and J lost 1, with 21 bases in between. Germline V gene lookup returns CDR1 SQVTM and CDR2 ANQGSEA. The CDR3 nucleotides are TGCAGCGTCGCCGACATGGTTTTGGGGGGAACTAATGAAAAACTGTTTTTT. Its protein is CSVADMVLGGTNEKLFF.

This chain uses TRBV9 with TRBJ1-1, with 9 bases matching TRBD1. Germline V gene lookup returns CDR1 SGDLS and CDR2 YYNGEE. Trimming cost V 4 bases and J 1 base; bases outside gene matches: 5. This CDR3 has 15 amino acids. CDR3 bases: TGTGCCAGCAGCACTACAGGGGGCAGGAACACTGAAGCTTTCTTT. Its protein product is CASSTTGGRNTEAFF.

The gene calls are TRBV19 and TRBJ1-2, with D possibly being TRBD1 (6 bases). The CDR3 spans 13 residues. V was trimmed by 10 bases and J by 6 bases, leaving 18 bases between them. CDR1 is LNHDA, CDR2 SQIVND, per germline (reference sequence). The CDR3 sequence: CATGRGGADGYTF. CDR3 nucleotides: TGTGCCACGGGTAGGGGGGGCGCGGATGGCTACACCTTC.

V is TRBV7-2 and J is TRBJ2-1; perhaps TRBD2 as D (5 bases). V gave up 1 base and J gave up 10 bases, with 20 bases separating them. This CDR3 contains 16 residues. Germline CDR1 SGHTA, CDR2 FQGNSA. CDR3 residues: CASSLVGDTRFMEQFF. CDR3 coding DNA: TGTGCCAGCAGCTTAGTGGGAGACACCCGATTCATGGAGCAGTTCTTC.

The V call is TRBV7-2, the J call TRBJ2-7, with D hard to call. Trimming took off 4 bases at V and 5 bases at J, with 9 bases between the two ends. This CDR3 region has 12 residues. CDR1 is SGHTA, CDR2 FQGNSA, per germline. CDR3 DNA: TGTGCCAGCAGCTCCCGCCGGGACGAGCAGTACTTC. It codes for CASSSRRDEQYF. Supplemented by reference TRBV7-2 and TRBJ2-7, the full variable domain reads GAGVSQSPSNKVTEKGKDVELRCDPISGHTALYWYRQSLGQGLEFLIYFQGNSAPDKSGLPSDRFSAERTGGSVSTLTIQRTQQEDSAVYLCASSSRRDEQYFGPGTRLTVT.

The V call is TRBV19, the J call TRBJ1-2, with D possibly being TRBD1 (5 bases). The CDR3 is 15 residues long. V was pared by 3 bases and J by 2 bases, with 13 bases between. CDR1 LNHDA and CDR2 SQIVND come from the germline V gene (reference sequence). For the CDR3, the DNA is TGTGCCAGTAGTATTTCGGGGGTCGAAAACTATGGCTACACCTTC. Residues: CASSISGVENYGYTF.

V and J are TRBV18 and TRBJ1-5; TRBD1 agrees at 9 bases. The CDR3 sequence is 16 residues long. Germline V gene lookup returns CDR1 KGHSH and CDR2 LQKENI. V gave up 4 bases and J gave up 6 bases; unmatched junction bases: 10. The CDR3 coding sequence is TGTGCCAGCTCACTGGGGGAGGGACAGGGCCGTCAGCCCCAGCATTTT. This encodes CASSLGEGQGRQPQHF.

The chain employs TRBV7-3 and TRBJ1-1, with D possibly TRBD1 on 5 matching bases. Germline CDR1 and CDR2: SGHTA and FQGTGA. The V gene lost 7 bases and the J gene lost 5 bases, with 17 bases spanning the gap. The CDR3 covers 14 residues. The CDR3 region has the DNA TGTGCCAGCACCCTTGGACCGGGGGTTACTGAAGCTTTCTTT. Protein product: CASTLGPGVTEAFF. Complete variable domain (other parts from reference TRBV7-3 and TRBJ1-1): GAGVSQTPSNKVTEKGKYVELRCDPISGHTALYWYRQSLGQGPEFLIYFQGTGAADDSGLPNDRFFAVRPEGSVSTLKIQRTERGDSAVYLCASTLGPGVTEAFFGQGTRLTVV.

This clone was counted only a few times. The rearrangement joins TRBV6-2 or TRBV6-3 to TRBJ1-5, with D tentatively TRBD1 (6 bases). Trimming shortened V by 5 bases and J by 0 bases, and 14 bases separated the two germline ends. The CDR3 is 16 residues long. Germline V gene lookup returns CDR1 MNHEY and CDR2 SVGEGT. This chain's CDR3 is CASSRGQLGSNQPQHF. CDR3 sequence (DNA): TGTGCCAGCAGTCGCGGACAGTTAGGTAGCAATCAGCCCCAGCATTTT.

The chain carries TRBV6-4 and TRBJ2-5; maybe TRBD1 (6 bases). The CDR3 sequence is 13 residues long. Between the trimmed V and J ends, which lost 3 bases and 6 bases, there was a span of 11 bases. Germline V lookup: CDR1 MRHNA, CDR2 SNTAGT. The CDR3 spells CASSEQGGQTQYF. DNA of the CDR3: TGTGCCAGCAGTGAACAGGGCGGCCAGACCCAGTACTTC.

The chain is built from TRBV28 and TRBJ1-6, with TRBD1 as a possible D gene (6 bases). Germline V lookup: CDR1 MDHEN, CDR2 SYDVKM. Trimming removed 5 bases from V and 7 bases from J, with 15 bases in between. The CDR3 runs 15 residues. The CDR3 sequence is CASSPLQGRNSPLHF. In DNA, the CDR3 is TGTGCCAGCAGTCCACTACAGGGTCGGAATTCACCCCTCCACTTT.

This clone was seen once. The V call is TRBV19, the J call TRBJ1-5; 9 bases are a match to TRBD1. This CDR3 is 18 amino acids long. J lost 7 bases, V lost 5 bases, and 18 bases had no gene match. Germline V gene lookup returns CDR1 LNHDA and CDR2 SQIVND (reference sequence). The CDR3 DNA reads as TGTGCCAGTAGTTCAGGACAGGGGATGAGTTTTCGATACCAGCCCCAGCATTTT. This translates into CASSSGQGMSFRYQPQHF.

The gene calls are TRBV4-1 and TRBJ1-3, with TRBD1 as a possible D gene (6 bases). The CDR3 totals 16 residues. CDR1 is MGHRA, CDR2 YSYEKL, per germline. The ends were cut back, 4 bases at V and 0 bases at J, with 13 bases in the middle. CDR3 in DNA: TGCGCCAGCAGCCCACAGGGTAGCTTCTCTGGAAACACCATATATTTT. It is translated as CASSPQGSFSGNTIYF.

The J gene is TRBJ1-1, the V gene TRBV5-8, with D possibly being TRBD1 (5 bases). The CDR3 consists of 14 residues. Trimming cost V 1 base and J 0 bases, with 7 bases left between them. Per the germline V gene, CDR1 is SGHTS and CDR2 is YDEGEE. The CDR3 bases are TGTGCCAGCAGCTTGCCAGGGCTGAACACTGAAGCTTTCTTT. Translating it yields CASSLPGLNTEAFF. The full variable domain, completed using reference TRBV5-8 and TRBJ1-1, is EAGVTQSPTHLIKTRGQQATLRCSPISGHTSVYWYQQALGLGLQFLLWYDEGEERNRGNFPPRFSGRQFPNYSSELNVNALELEDSALYLCASSLPGLNTEAFFGQGTRLTVV.

This chain connects TRBV15 to TRBJ1-3; D not certain. Between the trimmed V and J ends, which lost 0 bases and 2 bases, there was a span of 14 bases. The CDR3 is 17 residues long. Germline CDR1 and CDR2: LNHNV and YYDKDF (reference sequence). The CDR3 sequence: CATSRDFGTVAGNTIYF. CDR3 nucleotides: TGTGCCACCAGCAGAGATTTTGGCACAGTGGCTGGAAACACCATATATTTT.

This chain joins TRBV5-5 and TRBJ1-2; D might be TRBD1 (5 bases). Germline CDR1 is SGHKS and CDR2 is YYEKEE (reference sequence). The CDR3 contains 11 residues. V gave up 5 bases and J gave up 7 bases, with 9 bases separating them. The CDR3 sequence is CASSLGAGYTF. DNA of the CDR3: TGTGCCAGCAGTTTAGGGGCTGGCTACACCTTC.

The chain joins TRBV19 to TRBJ2-3, with D perhaps TRBD2 (5 bases). In germline, CDR1 is LNHDA, CDR2 SQIVND (reference sequence). CDR3 length equals 14 residues. V shed 10 bases and J shed 2 bases, with 16 bases lying between them. CDR3 in amino acids: CATRGPVDTDTQYF. CDR3 DNA sequence: TGTGCCACTCGGGGTCCGGTTGACACAGATACGCAGTATTTT.